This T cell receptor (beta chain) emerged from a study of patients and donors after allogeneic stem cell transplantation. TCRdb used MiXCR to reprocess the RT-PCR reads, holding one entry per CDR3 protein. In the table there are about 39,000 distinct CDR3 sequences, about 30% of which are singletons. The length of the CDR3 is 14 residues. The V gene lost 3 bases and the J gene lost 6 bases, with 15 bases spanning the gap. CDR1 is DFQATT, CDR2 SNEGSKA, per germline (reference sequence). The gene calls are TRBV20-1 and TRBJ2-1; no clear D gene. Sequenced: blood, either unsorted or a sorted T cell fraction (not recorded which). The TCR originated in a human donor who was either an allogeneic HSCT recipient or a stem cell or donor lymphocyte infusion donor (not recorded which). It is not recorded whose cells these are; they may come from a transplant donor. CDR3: CSARVGPRANEQFF. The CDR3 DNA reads TGCAGTGCTAGGGTAGGTCCTAGAGCCAATGAGCAGTTCTTC.